The T cell receptor (beta chain) described here comes from a study of CD8 T cells in Susac syndrome. Trimming pared 2 bases from V and 3 bases from J, leaving 11 bases between. Germline CDR1 DFQATT, CDR2 SNEGSKA (reference sequence). This CDR3 has 14 residues. Random hexamers were used to reverse transcribe an amount of roughly 0.5 to 1 ug RNA. TCRdb ran MiXCR on the immunoSEQ multiplex PCR reads and lists one entry per CDR3 protein. The sample includes roughly 80,000 distinct CDR3 sequences, approximately 93% of them seen just once. The clonotype comes from a human donor with Susac syndrome. The sequenced sample consisted of CD8+ T cells from PBMCs. The genes are TRBV20-1 and TRBJ2-1, with TRBD1 as a possible D gene (6 bases). As DNA, the CDR3 is TGCAGTGCTAGACGACAGGTCGACTACAATGAGCAGTTCTTC. It specifies CSARRQVDYNEQFF.